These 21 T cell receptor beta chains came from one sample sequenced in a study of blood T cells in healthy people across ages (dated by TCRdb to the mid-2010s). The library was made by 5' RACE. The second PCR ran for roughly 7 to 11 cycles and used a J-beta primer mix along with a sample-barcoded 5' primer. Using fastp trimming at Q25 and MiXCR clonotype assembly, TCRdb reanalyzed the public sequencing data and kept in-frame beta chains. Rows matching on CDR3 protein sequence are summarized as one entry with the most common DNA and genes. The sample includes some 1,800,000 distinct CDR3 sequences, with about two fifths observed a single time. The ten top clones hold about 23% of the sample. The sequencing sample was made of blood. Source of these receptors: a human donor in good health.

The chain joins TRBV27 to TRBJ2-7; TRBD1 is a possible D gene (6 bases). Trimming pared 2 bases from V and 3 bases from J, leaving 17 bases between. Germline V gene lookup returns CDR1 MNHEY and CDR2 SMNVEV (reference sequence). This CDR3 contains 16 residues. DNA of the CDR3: TGTGCCAGCAGTTTAAATATGGGGACACTGGACTACGAGCAGTACTTC. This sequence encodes CASSLNMGTLDYEQYF.

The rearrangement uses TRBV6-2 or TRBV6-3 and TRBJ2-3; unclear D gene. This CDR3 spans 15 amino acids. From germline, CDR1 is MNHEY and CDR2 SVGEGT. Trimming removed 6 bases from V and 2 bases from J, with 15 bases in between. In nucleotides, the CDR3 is TGTGCCAGCAGAGCCTACAGACTCCTCACAGATACGCAGTATTTT. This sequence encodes CASRAYRLLTDTQYF.

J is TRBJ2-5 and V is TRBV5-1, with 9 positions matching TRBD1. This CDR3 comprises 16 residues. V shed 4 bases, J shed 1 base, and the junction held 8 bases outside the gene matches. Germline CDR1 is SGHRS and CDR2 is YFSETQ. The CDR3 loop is CASSPGGTGIQETQYF. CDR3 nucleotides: TGCGCCAGCAGCCCTGGCGGGACAGGGATCCAAGAGACCCAGTACTTC.

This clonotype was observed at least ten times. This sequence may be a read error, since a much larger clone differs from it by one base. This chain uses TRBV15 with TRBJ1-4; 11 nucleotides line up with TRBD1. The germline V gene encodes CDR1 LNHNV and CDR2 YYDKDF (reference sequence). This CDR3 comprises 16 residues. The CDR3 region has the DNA TGTGCCACCAGCAGGGAAACTGGGACAGGGGGTGAAAAACGGTTTTTT. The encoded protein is CATSRETGTGGEKRFF.

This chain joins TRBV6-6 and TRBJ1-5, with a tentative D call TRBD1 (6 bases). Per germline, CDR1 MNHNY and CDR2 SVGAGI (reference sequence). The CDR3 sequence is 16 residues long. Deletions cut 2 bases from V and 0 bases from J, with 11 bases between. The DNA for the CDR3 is TGTGCCAGCAGTTACAAAGGACAGAGTAGCAATCAGCCCCAGCATTTT. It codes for CASSYKGQSSNQPQHF.

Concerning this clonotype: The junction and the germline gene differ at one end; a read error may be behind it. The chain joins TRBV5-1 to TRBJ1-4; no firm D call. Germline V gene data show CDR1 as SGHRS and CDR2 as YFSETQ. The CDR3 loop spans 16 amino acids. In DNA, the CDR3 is TGCGCCAGCAGCTTGGATGATCTTGCAACTAATAAAAAACTGTTTTTT. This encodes CASSLDDLATNKKLFF.

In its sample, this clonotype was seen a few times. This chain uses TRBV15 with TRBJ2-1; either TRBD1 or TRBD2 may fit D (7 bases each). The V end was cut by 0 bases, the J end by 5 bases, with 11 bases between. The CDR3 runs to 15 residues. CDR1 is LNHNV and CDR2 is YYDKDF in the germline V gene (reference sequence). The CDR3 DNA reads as TGTGCCACCAGCAGAGACAGGGGGGGGGACAATGAGCAGTTCTTC. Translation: CATSRDRGGDNEQFF. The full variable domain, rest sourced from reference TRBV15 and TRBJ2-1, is DAMVIQNPRYQVTQFGKPVTLSCSQTLNHNVMYWYQQKSSQAPKLLFHYYDKDFNNEADTPDNFQSRRPNTSFCFLDIRSPGLGDTAMYLCATSRDRGGDNEQFFGPGTRLTVL.

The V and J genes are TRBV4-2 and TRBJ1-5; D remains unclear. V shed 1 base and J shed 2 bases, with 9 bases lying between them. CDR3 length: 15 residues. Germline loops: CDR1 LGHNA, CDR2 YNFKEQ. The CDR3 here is CASSQVGSGNQPQHF. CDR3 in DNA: TGTGCCAGCAGCCAAGTGGGGTCCGGCAATCAGCCCCAGCATTTT.

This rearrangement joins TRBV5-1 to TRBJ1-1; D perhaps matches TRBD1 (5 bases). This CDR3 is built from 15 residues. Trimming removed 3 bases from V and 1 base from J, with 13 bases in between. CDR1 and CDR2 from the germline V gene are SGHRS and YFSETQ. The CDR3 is CASSWGDIENTEAFF. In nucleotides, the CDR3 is TGCGCCAGCAGCTGGGGCGACATCGAGAACACTGAAGCTTTCTTT.

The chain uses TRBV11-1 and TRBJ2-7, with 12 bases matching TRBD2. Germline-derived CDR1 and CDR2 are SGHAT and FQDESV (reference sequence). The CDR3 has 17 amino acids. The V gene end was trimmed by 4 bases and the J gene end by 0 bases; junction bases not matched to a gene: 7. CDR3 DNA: TGTGCCAGCAGCTCAGCGGTGGGACTAGCGGGCTCCTACGAGCAGTACTTC. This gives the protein CASSSAVGLAGSYEQYF.

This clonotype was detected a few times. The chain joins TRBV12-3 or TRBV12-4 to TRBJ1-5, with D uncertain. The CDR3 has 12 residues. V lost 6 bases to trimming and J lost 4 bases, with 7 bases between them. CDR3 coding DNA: TGTGCCAGCAGCCACACGAATCAGCCCCAGCATTTT. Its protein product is CASSHTNQPQHF.

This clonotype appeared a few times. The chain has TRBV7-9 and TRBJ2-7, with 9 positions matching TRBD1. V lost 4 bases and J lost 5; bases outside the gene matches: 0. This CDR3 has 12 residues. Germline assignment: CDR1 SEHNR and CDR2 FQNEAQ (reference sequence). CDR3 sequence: CASSWDRDEQYF. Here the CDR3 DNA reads TGTGCCAGCAGCTGGGACAGGGACGAGCAGTACTTC.

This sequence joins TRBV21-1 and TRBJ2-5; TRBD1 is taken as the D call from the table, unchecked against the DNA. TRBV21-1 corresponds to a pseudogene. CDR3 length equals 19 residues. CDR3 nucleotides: TGTGCCAGCAACTCTCGGGTGGGTCAGGCCAGGGGGTCGGAAGAGACCCAGTACTTC. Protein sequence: CASNSRVGQARGSEETQYF.

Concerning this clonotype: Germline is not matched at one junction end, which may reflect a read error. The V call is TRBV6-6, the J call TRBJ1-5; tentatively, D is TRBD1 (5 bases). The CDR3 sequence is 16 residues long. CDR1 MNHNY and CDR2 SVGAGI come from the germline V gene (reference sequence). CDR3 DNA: TGTGCCAGCACCCAGGAACGACAGAGTTTCAATCAGCCCCCGCATTTT. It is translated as CASTQERQSFNQPPHF.

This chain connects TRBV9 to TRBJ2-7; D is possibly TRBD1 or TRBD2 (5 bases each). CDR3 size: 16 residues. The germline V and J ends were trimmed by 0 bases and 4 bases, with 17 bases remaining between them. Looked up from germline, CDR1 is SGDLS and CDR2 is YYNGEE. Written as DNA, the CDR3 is TGTGCCAGCAGCGTAGAATGGGACCCGAACACTTACGAGCAGTACTTC. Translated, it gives CASSVEWDPNTYEQYF.

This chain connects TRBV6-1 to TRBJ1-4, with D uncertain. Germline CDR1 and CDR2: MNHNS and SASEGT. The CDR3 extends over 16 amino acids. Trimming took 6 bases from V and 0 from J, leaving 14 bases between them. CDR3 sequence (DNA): TGTGCCAGCAGAGACGGGAGAGTTGCAACTAATGAAAAACTGTTTTTT. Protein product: CASRDGRVATNEKLFF.

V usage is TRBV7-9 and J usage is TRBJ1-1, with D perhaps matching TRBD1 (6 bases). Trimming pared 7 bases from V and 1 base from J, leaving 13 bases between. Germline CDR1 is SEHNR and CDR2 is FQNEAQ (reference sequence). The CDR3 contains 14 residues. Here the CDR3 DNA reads TGTGCCAGCACTGACCGGGGGGCGAACACTGAAGCTTTCTTT. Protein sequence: CASTDRGANTEAFF.

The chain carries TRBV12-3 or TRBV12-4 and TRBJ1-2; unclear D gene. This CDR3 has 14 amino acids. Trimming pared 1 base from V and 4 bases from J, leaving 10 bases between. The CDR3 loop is CASSLGRFSYGYTF. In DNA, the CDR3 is TGTGCCAGCAGTTTAGGCAGGTTTAGCTATGGCTACACCTTC.

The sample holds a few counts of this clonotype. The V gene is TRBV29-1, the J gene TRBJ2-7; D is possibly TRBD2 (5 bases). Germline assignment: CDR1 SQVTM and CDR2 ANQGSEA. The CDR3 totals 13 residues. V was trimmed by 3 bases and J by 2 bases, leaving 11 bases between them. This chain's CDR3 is CSVDRGKPYEQYF. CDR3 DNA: TGCAGCGTTGATCGAGGGAAGCCCTACGAGCAGTACTTC.

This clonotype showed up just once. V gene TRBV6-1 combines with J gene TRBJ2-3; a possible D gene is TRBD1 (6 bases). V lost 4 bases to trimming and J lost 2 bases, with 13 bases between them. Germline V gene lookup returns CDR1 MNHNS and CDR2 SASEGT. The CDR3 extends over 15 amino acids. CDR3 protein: CASSGSGHYTDTQYF. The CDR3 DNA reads TGTGCCAGCAGTGGCTCGGGACACTACACAGATACGCAGTATTTT.

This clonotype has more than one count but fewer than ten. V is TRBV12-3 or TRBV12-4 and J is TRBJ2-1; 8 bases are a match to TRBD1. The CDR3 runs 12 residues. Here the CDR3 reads CTTRTGSNEQFF. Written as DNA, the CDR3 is TGTACCACCAGGACAGGGTCCAATGAGCAGTTCTTC.